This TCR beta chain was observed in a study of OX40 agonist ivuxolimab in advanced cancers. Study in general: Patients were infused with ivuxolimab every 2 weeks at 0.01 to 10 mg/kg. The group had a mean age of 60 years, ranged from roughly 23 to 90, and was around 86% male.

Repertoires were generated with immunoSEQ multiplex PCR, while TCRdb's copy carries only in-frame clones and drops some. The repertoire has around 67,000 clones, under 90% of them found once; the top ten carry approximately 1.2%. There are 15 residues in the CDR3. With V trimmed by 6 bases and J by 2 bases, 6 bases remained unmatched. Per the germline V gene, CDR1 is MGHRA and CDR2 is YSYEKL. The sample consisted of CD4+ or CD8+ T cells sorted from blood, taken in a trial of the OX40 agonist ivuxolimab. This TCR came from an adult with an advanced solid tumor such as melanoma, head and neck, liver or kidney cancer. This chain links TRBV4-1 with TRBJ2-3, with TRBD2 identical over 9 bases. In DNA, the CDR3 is TGCGCCAGCAGTTGGAGCGGGGGGACCACAGATACGCAGTATTTT. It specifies CASSWSGGTTDTQYF.